These 17 T cell receptor beta chains came from one sample sequenced in a study of spatial heterogeneity in lung cancer. Findings and caveats of the study: Tumor mutation counts were tracked by expanded intratumoral alpha and beta TCR counts.

TCRdb used MiXCR to reprocess the 5' RACE reads, holding one entry per CDR3 protein. The data contain some 100,000 distinct CDR3 sequences, nearly 4.5% of them singletons. Their antigen targets remain unknown. Time point specified: sample taken at primary tumor resection. Sequencing was performed on lung tumor tissue, taken at surgery. All receptors come from a male donor with early-stage non-small cell lung cancer.

This chain joins TRBV28 and TRBJ2-7; D call uncertain. V was cut by 7 bases and J by 3 bases, with 22 bases left in between. This CDR3 comprises 16 residues. Germline CDR1 is MDHEN and CDR2 is SYDVKM. The CDR3 protein is CASNTPFTKKIYEQYF. DNA for the CDR3: TGTGCCAGCAACACCCCCTTTACAAAAAAAATCTACGAGCAGTACTTC.

In its sample, this clonotype was seen many times. The junction departs from the called germline gene at one end, perhaps through a read error. CDR3 DNA sequence: TGCAGTGCAAGAGGCGTCCTAAGCTCCTACGAGCAGTACTTC. Protein sequence: CSARGVLSSYEQYF. The V gene is TRBV20-1, the J gene TRBJ2-7; D not certain. This CDR3 contains 14 residues. The germline gives CDR1 DFQATT, CDR2 SNEGSKA (reference sequence).

This clonotype was counted at least ten times. This sequence joins TRBV2 and TRBJ1-4; the match to TRBD1 covers 9 bases. Germline CDR1 is SNHLY and CDR2 is FYNNEI. CDR3 length: 13 residues. Germline trimming cut 7 bases from V and 9 bases from J; bases unmatched to any gene: 6. CDR3 sequence: CASTGTGTQKLFF. In nucleotides, the CDR3 is TGTGCCAGCACCGGGACAGGGACTCAAAAACTGTTTTTT.

There are many counts of this clonotype. The rearrangement joins TRBV4-1 to TRBJ1-1, with 7 bases lining up with TRBD1. J gave up 1 base and V 10 bases, and 3 bases lay outside the gene matches. The germline V gene has CDR1 MGHRA and CDR2 YSYEKL. CDR3 length: 12 residues. The DNA of the CDR3 is TGCGCCACTGGGACAGAGAACACTGAAGCTTTCTTT. This sequence encodes CATGTENTEAFF.

Many counts were recorded for this clonotype. This rearrangement joins TRBV28 to TRBJ1-2; a possible D gene is TRBD1 (6 bases). The germline V gene encodes CDR1 MDHEN and CDR2 SYDVKM. The CDR3 runs 13 residues. V lost 6 bases, J lost 5 bases, and 13 bases lay in between. The CDR3 is CASRGTGRYGYTF. CDR3 DNA: TGTGCCAGCAGGGGAACAGGGCGGTATGGCTACACCTTC.

At least ten counts were recorded for this clonotype. This chain links TRBV20-1 with TRBJ2-1; D perhaps matches TRBD2 (5 bases). V dropped 6 bases and J dropped 0 bases, with 12 bases sitting between them. Germline-derived CDR1 and CDR2 are DFQATT and SNEGSKA (reference sequence). CDR3 length: 14 residues. CDR3 nucleotides: TGCAGTGCCCCACGCGGGTTCTCCTACAATGAGCAGTTCTTC. Translation: CSAPRGFSYNEQFF.

In this sample, this clonotype turned up many times. V gene TRBV5-5 combines with J gene TRBJ2-1; 11 nucleotides match TRBD2. Germline trimming cut 0 bases from V and 4 bases from J; bases unmatched to any gene: 6. CDR3 length equals 17 residues. Looked up from germline, CDR1 is SGHKS and CDR2 is YYEKEE (reference sequence). The CDR3 DNA reads TGTGCCAGCAGCTTGGATCGACTAGCGGGGACTTACAATGAGCAGTTCTTC. Amino acid sequence: CASSLDRLAGTYNEQFF.

This clonotype was seen ten or more times. This rearrangement joins TRBV28 to TRBJ2-1, with a possible D match to TRBD1 (5 bases). V gave up 3 bases and J gave up 6 bases, with 15 bases separating them. The length of the CDR3 is 15 residues. CDR1 and CDR2 (germline): MDHEN, SYDVKM. DNA for the CDR3: TGTGCCAGCAGTTTTACCCGCTGGGGCTTCAATGAGCAGTTCTTC. Protein sequence: CASSFTRWGFNEQFF.

This clonotype was observed at least ten times. This rearrangement joins TRBV5-1 to TRBJ1-2; TRBD1 matches at 7 bases. The CDR3 is 14 residues long. The junction had 4 bases not matched to a gene; V was cut back by 0 bases and J by 5 bases. Germline assignment: CDR1 SGHRS and CDR2 YFSETQ. The CDR3 region is CASSLVQGEYGYTF. CDR3 nucleotide sequence: TGCGCCAGCAGCTTGGTTCAGGGGGAGTATGGCTACACCTTC.

The chain joins TRBV15 to TRBJ2-5; TRBD2 is a possible D gene (7 bases). CDR3 length: 15 amino acids. Germline CDR1 is LNHNV and CDR2 is YYDKDF (reference sequence). V was pared by 2 bases and J by 4 bases, with 14 bases between. The CDR3 nucleotides are TGTGCCACCAGCAGACCCAGTGGGGGGGCAGAGACCCAGTACTTC. Encoded protein: CATSRPSGGAETQYF.

This clonotype was detected ten times or more. This sequence joins TRBV12-3 or TRBV12-4 and TRBJ2-5; D may be TRBD1 (6 bases). The germline V and J ends were trimmed by 4 bases and 4 bases, with 10 bases remaining between them. CDR3 length equals 13 residues. Here the CDR3 DNA reads TGTGCCAGCAGTTACGGACAGTTAGAGACCCAGTACTTC. This sequence encodes CASSYGQLETQYF.

In its sample, this clonotype was seen many times. The genes are TRBV28 and TRBJ2-5; D is unclear. This CDR3 has 14 residues. The germline gives CDR1 MDHEN, CDR2 SYDVKM. V was shortened by 5 bases and J by 4 bases, with 14 bases between the two germline ends. CDR3 protein: CASSPGSWGETQYF. The CDR3, as DNA: TGTGCCAGCAGTCCCGGGTCATGGGGAGAGACCCAGTACTTC.

This clonotype was detected only a few times. The chain has TRBV5-5 and TRBJ2-7, with D possibly matching TRBD2 (6 bases). The CDR3 loop spans 16 amino acids. V gave up 1 base and J gave up 0 bases, with 14 bases separating them. In germline, CDR1 is SGHKS, CDR2 YYEKEE (reference sequence). The CDR3 bases are TGTGCCAGCAGCTTGTCCGGGACTCCTCGCTCCTACGAGCAGTACTTC. It translates to CASSLSGTPRSYEQYF.

This clonotype was counted a few times. This chain joins TRBV29-1 and TRBJ2-6; perhaps D is TRBD1 or TRBD2 (5 bases each). The CDR3 contains 21 residues. The V gene lost 1 base and the J gene lost 1 base, with 26 bases spanning the gap. Germline V gene lookup returns CDR1 SQVTM and CDR2 ANQGSEA. CDR3 loop: CSVEGVKGRNVILSGANVLTF. CDR3 nucleotides: TGCAGCGTTGAAGGTGTGAAGGGACGGAACGTCATCTTATCTGGGGCCAACGTCCTGACTTTC.

The table lists this clonotype with many counts. The chain employs TRBV2 and TRBJ2-7; unclear D gene. Per the germline V gene, CDR1 is SNHLY and CDR2 is FYNNEI. The CDR3 is 14 residues long. V dropped 10 bases and J dropped 3 bases, with 19 bases sitting between them. The CDR3: CATKYRRDNYEQYF. DNA of the CDR3: TGTGCCACCAAATATAGGCGAGACAACTACGAGCAGTACTTC.

The table lists this clonotype with many counts. CDR3 in DNA: TGTGCCAGCAGCTTATGGGGCACCGGGGAGCTGTTTTTT. Translation gives CASSLWGTGELFF. The chain carries TRBV11-2 and TRBJ2-2, with no clear D. Germline V gene sequence: CDR1 SGHAT, CDR2 FQNNGV. The CDR3 extends over 13 amino acids. The ends were cut back, 2 bases at V and 4 bases at J, with 5 bases in the middle.

This clonotype was observed a handful of times. In DNA form, the CDR3 reads TGCGCCAGCAGCTTGGCCCCGGGGTACGAGCAGTACTTC. Protein sequence: CASSLAPGYEQYF. The rearrangement joins TRBV5-1 to TRBJ2-7, with a weak D call TRBD2 (5 bases). The germline CDR1 and CDR2 sequences are SGHRS and YFSETQ. The CDR3 is 13 amino acids. V was trimmed by 0 bases and J by 4 bases, leaving 8 bases between them.